The rows below give T cell receptor beta chains drawn from one sample of a study of regulatory T cells in long-lasting Graves disease. TCRdb recomputed calls from the multiplex PCR reads with MiXCR, one row per CDR3 protein. There are 400,000 to 500,000 distinct CDR3 sequences in the sample; less than 20% occur only once, and around 23% lies in the top ten. These records were also assigned to another study, of T cells in Graves' hyperthyroidism and ophthalmopathy.

Source: peripheral blood mononuclear cells (PBMCs), taken at new diagnosis, from a patient treated with antithyroid drugs. These receptors were collected from a young woman with Graves disease. Both conserved end residues are trimmed from each CDR3.

TRBV7-2,TRBJ2-7,ASSVVGQSSYEQY
TRBV5-1,TRBJ1-2,ASSLTSEGTYGYT
TRBV5-6,TRBJ2-7,ASSRFREPLEQY
TRBV28,TRBJ1-1,ASTDTNTEAF
TRBV20-1,TRBJ2-5,SARTRGPTPGGTPKETQY
TRBV7-2,TRBJ2-7,ASSLEGGPYEQY
TRBV20-1,TRBJ2-5,SARTSGRAGETQY
TRBV28,TRBJ2-7,ASSSPGQALSPYEQY
TRBV29-1,TRBJ2-7,SVGLAGGPGEQY
TRBV5-1,TRBJ2-7,ASSSQGGGTYEQY
TRBV2,TRBJ2-1,ASSGIAGDDEQF
TRBV6-5,TRBJ1-2,ASSYTGLVGYT
TRBV6-1,TRBJ2-1,ASSRQRSSYNEQF
TRBV27,TRBJ2-1,ASSVGQNSYNEQF
TRBV4-2,TRBJ2-7,ASSQDGAAYEQY
TRBV28,TRBJ2-7,ASSLGTGGSSYEQY